The T cell receptor beta chain described here comes from a study of blood T cell repertoires in COVID-19. As for the study in general: T cells, B-cell-depleted T cells, or PBMCs supplied cDNA or gDNA.

CDR1 and CDR2 from the germline V gene are SNHLY and FYNNEI. The CDR3 runs 15 residues. Losses at the gene ends were 6 bases for V and 5 bases for J; bases not matched to a gene: 7. Per the original methods: Amplification of reference gene primers was used by the study to estimate nucleated cell counts. Using immunoSEQ multiplex PCR, the repertoire was profiled, and TCRdb retains in-frame clones only, with some absent. D and trimming come from the DNA, and the V and J calls and clone size come from that table. This sample has around 200,000 clones; more than 70% occur once, and the top ten carry roughly 2.9%. This clone came up a few times.

The chain combines TRBV2 with TRBJ2-5, with TRBD1 matching 12 bases. The sequencing sample was made of peripheral blood. The receptor was derived from a man aged 50-60 years with active or convalescent COVID-19. The CDR3, as DNA: TGTGCCAGCAGAATCGGGACAGGGGGCGGGGAGACCCAGTACTTC. Translated: CASRIGTGGGETQYF. The whole variable domain, remainder taken from reference TRBV2 and TRBJ2-5, is EPEVTQTPSHQVTQMGQEVILRCVPISNHLYFYWYRQILGQKVEFLVSFYNNEISEKSEIFDDQFSVERPDGSNFTLKIRSTKLEDSAMYFCASRIGTGGGETQYFGPGTRLLVL.